These 3 T cell receptor beta chains share one sample of origin, sequenced in a study of blood T cells in healthy people across ages. Sample-barcoded 5' priming and a J-beta primer mix drove a second PCR of about 7 to 12 cycles. TCRdb fed the 5' RACE reads into MiXCR, producing one record per CDR3 protein. The top ten clones hold roughly 51% of a sample with approximately 350,000 distinct CDR3 sequences, 50% to 60% of them seen once. Sequencing used blood. The receptors were sampled from a man in his fifties or sixties in good health.

The chain couples TRBV3-1 to TRBJ1-1; TRBD1 aligns across 8 bases. Germline-derived CDR1 and CDR2 are LGHDT and YNNKEL (reference sequence). V lost 6 bases to trimming and J lost 2 bases; unmatched junction nucleotides: 11. The CDR3 totals 16 residues. CDR3 DNA: TGTGCCAGCAGGGCCGACAGGGGCGGAGTAAACACTGAAGCTTTCTTT. Its translation is CASRADRGGVNTEAFF. The variable domain in full, completed from reference TRBV3-1 and TRBJ1-1, reads DTAVSQTPKYLVTQMGNDKSIKCEQNLGHDTMYWYKQDSKKFLKIMFSYNNKELIINETVPNRFSPKSPDKAHLNLHINSLELGDSAVYFCASRADRGGVNTEAFFGQGTRLTVV.

This clonotype has more than one count but fewer than ten. The chain employs TRBV7-2 and TRBJ2-3, with TRBD1 identical over 7 bases. The CDR3 sequence is 15 residues long. Germline CDR1 is SGHTA and CDR2 is FQGNSA. The V gene end was trimmed by 5 bases and the J gene end by 6 bases; junction bases not matched to a gene: 11. The CDR3 sequence: CASSPRTGRGDTQYF. The CDR3 DNA sequence: TGTGCCAGCAGCCCCCGGACAGGACGGGGCGATACGCAGTATTTT. The full variable domain, rest sourced from reference TRBV7-2 and TRBJ2-3, is GAGVSQSPSNKVTEKGKDVELRCDPISGHTALYWYRQSLGQGLEFLIYFQGNSAPDKSGLPSDRFSAERTGGSVSTLTIQRTQQEDSAVYLCASSPRTGRGDTQYFGPGTRLTVL.

CDR3 sequence reads: CASSRRGVPTDTQYF. In DNA form, the CDR3 reads TGTGCCAGCAGCCGTCGTGGGGTCCCCACAGATACGCAGTATTTT. The chain links TRBV7-2 to TRBJ2-3; D not resolved. V lost 5 bases, J lost 2 bases, and 14 bases lay in between. The CDR3 runs 15 residues. Per the germline V gene, CDR1 is SGHTA and CDR2 is FQGNSA.